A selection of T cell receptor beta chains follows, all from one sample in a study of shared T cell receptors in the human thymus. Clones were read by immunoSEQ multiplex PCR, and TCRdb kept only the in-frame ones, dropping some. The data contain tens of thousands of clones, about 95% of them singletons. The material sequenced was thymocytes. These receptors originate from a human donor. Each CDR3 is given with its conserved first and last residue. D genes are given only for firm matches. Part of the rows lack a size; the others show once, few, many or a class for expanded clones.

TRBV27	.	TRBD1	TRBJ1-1	TGTGCCAGCCGGAGACAGGGTAGCACTGAAGCTTTCTTT	CASRRQGSTEAFF
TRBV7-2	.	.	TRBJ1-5	TGTGCCAGCAGCCCATATGGCGATCAGCCCCAGCATTTT	CASSPYGDQPQHF
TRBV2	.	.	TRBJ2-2	TGTGCCAGCAGTGAAGTTCAAGCGGCCCAGAACACCGGGGAGCTGTTTTTT	CASSEVQAAQNTGELFF
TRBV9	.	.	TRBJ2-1	TGTGCCAGCAGCGTAGTTGTGAGAGACGAGCAGTTCTTC	CASSVVVRDEQFF
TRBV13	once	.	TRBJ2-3	TGTGCCAGCAGCACCACAGATACGCAGTATTTT	CASSTTDTQYF
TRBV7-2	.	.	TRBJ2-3	TGTGCCAGCAGCCATCTGCACCGGGCAGATACGCAGTATTTT	CASSHLHRADTQYF
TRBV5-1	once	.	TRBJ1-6	TGCGCCAGCAGCTTGGGACCTAGCAACGGGAAAAATAATTCACCCCTCCACTTT	CASSLGPSNGKNNSPLHF
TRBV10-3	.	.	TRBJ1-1	TGTGCCATCAGTGATGGGAGGGCTTGGGTTCTGGACACTGAAGCTTTCTTT	CAISDGRAWVLDTEAFF
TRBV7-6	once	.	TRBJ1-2	TGTGCCAGCAGCCCCAGACAGAGAGGGAACATTATGATGAGTCTCCGACATGGCTACACCTTC	CASSPRQRGNIMMSLRHGYTF
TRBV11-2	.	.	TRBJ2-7	TGTGCCAGCAGCCGAGACGGTAGGGGTGTGAGCTACGAGCAGTACTTC	CASSRDGRGVSYEQYF
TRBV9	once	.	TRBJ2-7	TGTGCCAGCAGCTTACAGGGGAGGGACGAGCAGTACTTC	CASSLQGRDEQYF
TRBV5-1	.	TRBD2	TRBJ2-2	TGCGCCAGCAGCGGAGCGGGGGGCACCGGGGAGCTGTTTTTT	CASSGAGGTGELFF
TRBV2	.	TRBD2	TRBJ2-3	TGTGCCAGCAGGCCGGGACTAGCTCCAGATACGCAGTATTTT	CASRPGLAPDTQYF
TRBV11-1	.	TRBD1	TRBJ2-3	TGTGCCAGCAGTGAGTATGGGGACAGCCCTGTCACAGATACGCAGTATTTT	CASSEYGDSPVTDTQYF
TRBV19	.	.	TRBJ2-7	TGTGCCAGTAGTATAGCCACTACCTCCTACGAGCAGTACTTC	CASSIATTSYEQYF
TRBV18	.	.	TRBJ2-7	TGTGCCAGCTCACCACCGGACGGGACATCCTACGAGCAGTACTTC	CASSPPDGTSYEQYF
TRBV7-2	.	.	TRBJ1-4	TGTGCCAGCAGCTTAGTTGCGAAAGAGGGTGAAAAACTGTTTTTT	CASSLVAKEGEKLFF
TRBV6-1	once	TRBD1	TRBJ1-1	TGTGCCAGCAGTGAAAGGGCGACAGGGACGACCGGACGACTGAACACTGAAGCTTTCTTT	CASSERATGTTGRLNTEAFF
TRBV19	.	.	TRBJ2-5	TGTGCCAGTAGGAGAGCTGGGGATGGAGAGACCCAGTACTTC	CASRRAGDGETQYF
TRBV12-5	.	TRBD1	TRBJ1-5	TGTGCTAGTGGCACTTCCGGGACAGGGGGAATTAGCAATCAGCCCCAGCATTTT	CASGTSGTGGISNQPQHF
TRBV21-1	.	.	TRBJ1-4	TGTGCCAGCAGCAGGGACAGGGGGAATGAAAAACTGTTTTTT	CASSRDRGNEKLFF
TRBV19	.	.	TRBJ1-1	TGTGCCAGTAGTATAGGGGGAGACACTCCTAACACTGAAGCTTTCTTT	CASSIGGDTPNTEAFF
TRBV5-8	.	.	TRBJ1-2	TGTGCCAGCAGCCCATCAGGGCGGGGAGGCTACACCTTC	CASSPSGRGGYTF
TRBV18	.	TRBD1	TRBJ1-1	TGTGCCAGCTCACCGACCGGGACAGCGAACACTGAAGCTTTCTTT	CASSPTGTANTEAFF
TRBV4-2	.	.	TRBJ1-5	TGTGCCAGCAGCCAAGTTTGGGGGACCAATCAGCCCCAGCATTTT	CASSQVWGTNQPQHF
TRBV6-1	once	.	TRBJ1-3	TGTGCCAGCAGTGAATATGGGACGTCTCGAAACACCATATATTTT	CASSEYGTSRNTIYF